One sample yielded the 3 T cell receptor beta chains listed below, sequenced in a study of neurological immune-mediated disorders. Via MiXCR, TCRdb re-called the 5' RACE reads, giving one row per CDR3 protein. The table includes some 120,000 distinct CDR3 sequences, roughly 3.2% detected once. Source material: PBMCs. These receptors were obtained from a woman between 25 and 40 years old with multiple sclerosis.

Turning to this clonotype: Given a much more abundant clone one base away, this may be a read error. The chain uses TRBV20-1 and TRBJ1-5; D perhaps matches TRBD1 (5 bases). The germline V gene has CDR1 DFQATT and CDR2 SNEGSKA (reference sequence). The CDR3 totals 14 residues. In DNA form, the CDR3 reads TGCAGTGCTAAGCGGGACGCCTCGGGTCAGCACCAGCATTTT. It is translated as CSAKRDASGQHQHF.

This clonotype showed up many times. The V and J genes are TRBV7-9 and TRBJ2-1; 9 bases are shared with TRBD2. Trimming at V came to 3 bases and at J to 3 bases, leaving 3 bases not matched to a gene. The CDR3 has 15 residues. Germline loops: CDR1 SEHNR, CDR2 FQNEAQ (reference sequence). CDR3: CASSLQREVYNEQFF. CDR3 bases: TGTGCCAGCAGCTTGCAGCGGGAGGTCTACAATGAGCAGTTCTTC.

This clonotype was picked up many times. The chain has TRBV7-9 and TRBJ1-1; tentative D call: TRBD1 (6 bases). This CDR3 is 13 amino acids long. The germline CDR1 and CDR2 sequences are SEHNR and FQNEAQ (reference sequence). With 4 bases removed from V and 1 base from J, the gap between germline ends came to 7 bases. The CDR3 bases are TGTGCCAGCAGCTCGGGACAGAACACTGAAGCTTTCTTT. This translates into CASSSGQNTEAFF.